Listed below are T cell receptor beta chains from one sample, sequenced in a study of cytotoxic CD8 clonotypes in ibrutinib-treated CLL. TCRdb keeps only in-frame clones here, not all; method: immunoSEQ multiplex PCR. Counted here are over 95,000 clones, 58% occurring once; the ten biggest clones make up 37%. The input for sequencing was PBMCs, taken after 24 months of ibrutinib treatment. The source is a human donor with chronic lymphocytic leukemia. CDR3s include the opening cysteine and the closing phenylalanine or tryptophan. A D gene is named only where the DNA matches it firmly. Rows give clone size only sometimes, using once, few, many, or a class for an expanded clone.

J gene: TRBJ2-7
V gene: TRBV5-1
D gene: NA
clone size: NA
CDR3 protein: CASSFSPTASSYEQYF
CDR3 DNA: TGCGCCAGCAGCTTTTCCCCGACAGCTTCCTCCTACGAGCAGTACTTC

J gene: TRBJ1-6
V gene: TRBV5-1
D gene: NA
clone size: few
CDR3 protein: CASSLGRRDSPLHF
CDR3 DNA: TGCGCCAGCAGCTTGGGACGGAGGGATTCACCCCTCCACTTT

J gene: TRBJ1-6
V gene: TRBV2
D gene: NA
clone size: few
CDR3 protein: CASRTRLNSPLHF
CDR3 DNA: TGTGCCAGCAGGACCCGACTGAATTCACCCCTCCACTTT

J gene: TRBJ2-3
V gene: TRBV5-6
D gene: NA
clone size: few
CDR3 protein: CASSLEGTAGGTQYF
CDR3 DNA: TGTGCCAGCAGCTTGGAGGGGACAGCCGGGGGTACGCAGTATTTT

J gene: TRBJ2-7
V gene: TRBV5-1
D gene: TRBD2
clone size: NA
CDR3 protein: CASSPPGGIIYEQYF
CDR3 DNA: TGCGCCAGCAGCCCGCCCGGGGGGATTATCTACGAGCAGTACTTC

J gene: TRBJ1-2
V gene: TRBV30
D gene: NA
clone size: NA
CDR3 protein: CAWSSRGGFYGYTF
CDR3 DNA: TGTGCCTGGAGTAGTAGAGGAGGGTTCTATGGCTACACCTTC

J gene: TRBJ1-2
V gene: TRBV2
D gene: NA
clone size: few
CDR3 protein: CASSGTAGVEGYTF
CDR3 DNA: TGTGCCAGCAGTGGAACCGCCGGCGTAGAAGGCTACACCTTC

J gene: TRBJ1-6
V gene: TRBV2
D gene: NA
clone size: NA
CDR3 protein: CASQRDANSPLHF
CDR3 DNA: TGTGCCAGCCAAAGGGACGCTAATTCACCCCTCCACTTT

J gene: TRBJ2-2
V gene: TRBV4-2
D gene: TRBD2
clone size: NA
CDR3 protein: CASSQSSGTGELFF
CDR3 DNA: TGTGCCAGCAGCCAATCTAGCGGCACCGGGGAGCTGTTTTTT

J gene: TRBJ2-1
V gene: TRBV7-2
D gene: NA
clone size: NA
CDR3 protein: CASSLAVEYNEQFF
CDR3 DNA: TGTGCCAGCAGCTTAGCGGTCGAATACAATGAGCAGTTCTTC

J gene: TRBJ1-2
V gene: TRBV27
D gene: TRBD1
clone size: once
CDR3 protein: CASSISWTGNYGYTF
CDR3 DNA: TGTGCCAGCAGCATTTCGTGGACAGGGAACTATGGCTACACCTTC

J gene: TRBJ1-3
V gene: TRBV7-9
D gene: TRBD1
clone size: NA
CDR3 protein: CASSPGQSSGNTIYF
CDR3 DNA: TGTGCCAGCAGCCCGGGACAGAGCTCTGGAAACACCATATATTTT

J gene: TRBJ2-7
V gene: TRBV9
D gene: TRBD2
clone size: few
CDR3 protein: CASSVSGDPYEQYF
CDR3 DNA: TGTGCCAGCAGCGTTAGCGGGGACCCCTACGAGCAGTACTTC

J gene: TRBJ2-1
V gene: TRBV6-1
D gene: TRBD2
clone size: NA
CDR3 protein: CASSEDLAVNEQFF
CDR3 DNA: TGTGCCAGCAGTGAAGATCTAGCGGTGAATGAGCAGTTCTTC

J gene: TRBJ1-1
V gene: TRBV6-6
D gene: NA
clone size: once
CDR3 protein: CASSYLGPNTEAFF
CDR3 DNA: TGTGCCAGCAGTTACCTAGGACCGAACACTGAAGCTTTCTTT

J gene: TRBJ2-3
V gene: TRBV9
D gene: NA
clone size: NA
CDR3 protein: CASSAALDTQYF
CDR3 DNA: TGTGCCAGCAGCGCCGCCCTAGATACGCAGTATTTT

J gene: TRBJ2-6
V gene: TRBV29-1
D gene: NA
clone size: NA
CDR3 protein: CSVGYSGANVLTF
CDR3 DNA: TGCAGCGTCGGATACTCTGGGGCCAACGTCCTGACTTTC

J gene: TRBJ2-2
V gene: TRBV9
D gene: NA
clone size: NA
CDR3 protein: CASSVRDGELFF
CDR3 DNA: TGTGCCAGCAGCGTACGGGACGGGGAGCTGTTTTTT

J gene: TRBJ2-3
V gene: TRBV9
D gene: TRBD2
clone size: NA
CDR3 protein: CASSVAPGGSDTQYF
CDR3 DNA: TGTGCCAGCAGCGTAGCCCCGGGGGGGTCGGATACGCAGTATTTT

J gene: TRBJ2-2
V gene: TRBV6-5
D gene: TRBD2
clone size: NA
CDR3 protein: CASRSGGQNTGELFF
CDR3 DNA: TGTGCCAGCCGTAGCGGGGGTCAGAACACCGGGGAGCTGTTTTTT

J gene: TRBJ1-5
V gene: TRBV6-1
D gene: NA
clone size: few
CDR3 protein: CASSEDDRTQHF
CDR3 DNA: TGTGCCAGCAGTGAAGACGACAGGACCCAGCATTTT

J gene: TRBJ1-6
V gene: TRBV7-3
D gene: TRBD1
clone size: NA
CDR3 protein: CASSPGTGGSPLHF
CDR3 DNA: TGTGCCAGCAGCCCAGGGACAGGAGGTTCACCCCTCCACTTT

J gene: TRBJ1-1
V gene: TRBV28
D gene: NA
clone size: NA
CDR3 protein: CASIPDRNTEAFF
CDR3 DNA: TGTGCCAGCATCCCCGACAGGAACACTGAAGCTTTCTTT

J gene: TRBJ2-1
V gene: TRBV9
D gene: TRBD2
clone size: NA
CDR3 protein: CASSVAGGMVNEQFF
CDR3 DNA: TGTGCCAGCAGCGTAGCGGGGGGGATGGTGAATGAGCAGTTCTTC

J gene: TRBJ2-3
V gene: TRBV29-1
D gene: NA
clone size: NA
CDR3 protein: CSVRGQVDTQYF
CDR3 DNA: TGCAGCGTCCGGGGGCAGGTAGATACGCAGTATTTT

J gene: TRBJ1-6
V gene: TRBV14
D gene: NA
clone size: few
CDR3 protein: CASSQAKNSPLHF
CDR3 DNA: TGTGCCAGCAGCCAGGCCAAGAATTCACCCCTCCACTTT

J gene: TRBJ1-2
V gene: TRBV5-1
D gene: NA
clone size: NA
CDR3 protein: CASSYENTYGYTF
CDR3 DNA: TGCGCCAGCAGCTATGAAAACACCTATGGCTACACCTTC

J gene: TRBJ2-1
V gene: TRBV11-3
D gene: NA
clone size: NA
CDR3 protein: CASSLRDSDEQFF
CDR3 DNA: TGTGCCAGCAGCCTCCGGGACTCTGATGAGCAGTTCTTC

J gene: TRBJ1-6
V gene: TRBV30
D gene: NA
clone size: NA
CDR3 protein: CAWSEGGSRPYNSPLHF
CDR3 DNA: TGTGCCTGGAGTGAAGGAGGGAGCAGGCCCTATAATTCACCCCTCCACTTT

J gene: TRBJ2-1
V gene: TRBV9
D gene: NA
clone size: NA
CDR3 protein: CASSVSGTPTYNEQFF
CDR3 DNA: TGTGCCAGCAGCGTTTCCGGGACTCCGACCTACAATGAGCAGTTCTTC

J gene: TRBJ2-3
V gene: TRBV29-1
D gene: TRBD2
clone size: NA
CDR3 protein: CSVPLAGGTDTQYF
CDR3 DNA: TGCAGCGTTCCCCTAGCGGGGGGCACAGATACGCAGTATTTT

J gene: TRBJ1-6
V gene: TRBV29-1
D gene: TRBD1
clone size: NA
CDR3 protein: CSVRGQGNNSPLHF
CDR3 DNA: TGCAGCGTTCGGGGACAGGGGAATAATTCACCCCTCCACTTT

J gene: TRBJ1-2
V gene: TRBV5-6
D gene: TRBD1
clone size: NA
CDR3 protein: CASSWDREYGYTF
CDR3 DNA: TGTGCCAGCAGCTGGGACAGGGAGTATGGCTACACCTTC

J gene: TRBJ2-1
V gene: TRBV10-3
D gene: TRBD1
clone size: NA
CDR3 protein: CAITPGQGGILNEQFF
CDR3 DNA: TGTGCCATCACCCCGGGACAGGGGGGGATATTGAATGAGCAGTTCTTC

J gene: TRBJ2-1
V gene: TRBV10-2
D gene: NA
clone size: NA
CDR3 protein: CASSGWTANNEQFF
CDR3 DNA: TGCGCCAGCAGTGGCTGGACAGCGAACAATGAGCAGTTCTTC

J gene: TRBJ1-1
V gene: TRBV9
D gene: TRBD1
clone size: NA
CDR3 protein: CASSPGDSYTEAFF
CDR3 DNA: TGTGCCAGCAGCCCTGGGGACAGCTACACTGAAGCTTTCTTT

J gene: TRBJ1-2
V gene: TRBV7-2
D gene: TRBD1
clone size: NA
CDR3 protein: CASSLVRTGGFGYTF
CDR3 DNA: TGTGCCAGCAGCTTAGTCCGGACAGGGGGCTTTGGCTACACCTTC

J gene: TRBJ2-3
V gene: TRBV5-4
D gene: NA
clone size: few
CDR3 protein: CASSFWTTDTQYF
CDR3 DNA: TGTGCCAGCAGCTTTTGGACCACAGATACGCAGTATTTT

J gene: TRBJ1-4
V gene: TRBV25-1
D gene: NA
clone size: NA
CDR3 protein: CASSELKDNEKLFF
CDR3 DNA: TGTGCCAGCAGTGAACTGAAGGATAATGAAAAACTGTTTTTT

J gene: TRBJ1-4
V gene: TRBV5-1
D gene: NA
clone size: NA
CDR3 protein: CASSSGNEKLFF
CDR3 DNA: TGCGCCAGCAGCTCTGGTAATGAAAAACTGTTTTTT